This is a list of T cell receptor beta chains from one sample in a study of T cells after posttransplantation cyclophosphamide. Clones were read by immunoSEQ multiplex PCR, and TCRdb kept only the in-frame ones, dropping some. The table has tens of thousands of clones, about 82% seen once. Sequencing was done on a sample of PBMCs. These receptors were collected from a man aged 25 to 40 with a blood cancer, CMV-positive, and with a related stem cell donor. CDR3s include the opening cysteine and the closing phenylalanine or tryptophan. Fields, in order: D gene, V gene, J gene, clone size, CDR3 protein, CDR3 DNA. D genes are given only for firm matches. The size of a clone is reported for some rows only, either as once, few or many, or as a class for expanded clones.

NA	TRBV18	TRBJ2-4	NA	CASSPPGQMYIQYF	TGTGCCAGCTCACCACCTGGACAGATGTACATTCAGTACTTC
NA	TRBV28	TRBJ2-7	NA	CASSLSGMGEQYF	TGTGCCAGCAGTTTATCGGGGATGGGCGAGCAGTACTTC
TRBD2	TRBV6-4	TRBJ2-1	few	CATAIAGEVNEQFF	TGTGCCACCGCCATAGCGGGAGAGGTCAATGAGCAGTTCTTC
NA	TRBV2	TRBJ1-1	NA	CASDSEMNTEAFF	TGTGCCAGTGACAGTGAGATGAACACTGAAGCTTTCTTT
TRBD2	TRBV28	TRBJ2-7	once	CASSLTSGSLFYEQYF	TGTGCCAGCAGTTTGACTAGCGGTTCGTTATTCTACGAGCAGTACTTC
NA	TRBV5-4	TRBJ1-1	NA	CASRFLSNTEAFF	TGTGCCAGCAGGTTCCTTTCGAACACTGAAGCTTTCTTT
NA	TRBV14	TRBJ1-2	NA	CASSQDRVGYGYTF	TGTGCCAGCAGCCAAGACCGAGTCGGTTATGGCTACACCTTC
NA	TRBV7-5	TRBJ1-1	NA	CASPDRWNTEAFF	TGTGCCAGCCCAGATCGCTGGAACACTGAAGCTTTCTTT
NA	TRBV11-1	TRBJ2-2	NA	CASSSKTGYANTGELFF	TGTGCCAGCAGCTCAAAAACCGGGTACGCGAACACCGGGGAGCTGTTTTTT
TRBD2	TRBV5-1	TRBJ2-1	NA	CASTPAGLSYNEQFF	TGCGCCAGCACCCCAGCGGGACTCTCCTACAATGAGCAGTTCTTC
TRBD1	TRBV7-9	TRBJ2-7	NA	CASSLAPGQETYEQYF	TGTGCCAGCAGCTTAGCCCCGGGACAGGAGACCTACGAGCAGTACTTC
TRBD2	TRBV7-3	TRBJ2-5	NA	CASSSYPGGQETQYF	TGTGCCAGCAGCTCTTACCCGGGGGGCCAAGAGACCCAGTACTTC
TRBD2	TRBV29-1	TRBJ2-3	NA	CSVYLGLAGSTDTQYF	TGCAGCGTTTATCTAGGACTAGCGGGGAGCACAGATACGCAGTATTTT
NA	TRBV4-1	TRBJ2-5	NA	CASSRWQKETQYF	TGCGCCAGCAGCCGATGGCAGAAAGAGACCCAGTACTTC
TRBD2	TRBV5-8	TRBJ2-7	few	CASSLYQGTRRREQYF	TGTGCCAGCAGCTTGTATCAGGGGACTAGAAGGCGCGAGCAGTACTTC
NA	TRBV29-1	TRBJ2-3	NA	CSVQEQADTQYF	TGCAGCGTCCAGGAACAGGCTGATACGCAGTATTTT
TRBD1	TRBV30	TRBJ1-5	NA	CAWSLSTGGFNQPQHF	TGTGCCTGGAGCCTATCGACAGGGGGCTTCAATCAGCCCCAGCATTTT
NA	TRBV4-1	TRBJ2-7	NA	CASSQVAGEQYF	TGCGCCAGCAGCCAAGTCGCGGGCGAGCAGTACTTC
TRBD2	TRBV7-8	TRBJ2-7	NA	CASSLYLAGGRGAYEQYF	TGTGCCAGCAGCTTATATCTAGCGGGAGGGCGAGGGGCCTACGAGCAGTACTTC
TRBD1	TRBV2	TRBJ2-7	NA	CASSVGDREAEQYF	TGTGCCAGCAGTGTAGGGGACAGGGAAGCCGAGCAGTACTTC
NA	TRBV20-1	TRBJ1-5	NA	CSARPNKPQHF	TGCAGTGCTAGACCGAACAAGCCCCAGCATTTT
TRBD1	TRBV6-5	TRBJ1-3	NA	CASSYSGGWSGNTIYF	TGTGCCAGCAGTTACTCAGGGGGCTGGTCTGGAAACACCATATATTTT
NA	TRBV7-9	TRBJ2-3	NA	CASSLDGTPFTDTQYF	TGTGCCAGCAGCTTAGACGGGACACCTTTCACAGATACGCAGTATTTT
NA	TRBV5-4	TRBJ1-3	NA	CASSLDRSGNTIYF	TGTGCCAGCAGCTTGGACAGGTCTGGAAACACCATATATTTT
NA	TRBV7-2	TRBJ2-3	NA	CASYPAVSGGMPF	TGTGCCAGCTACCCGGCCGTGTCGGGCGGGATGCCATTT
NA	TRBV10-3	TRBJ2-1	NA	CAISEGGPGNEQFF	TGTGCCATCAGTGAAGGAGGGCCGGGCAATGAGCAGTTCTTC
NA	TRBV18	TRBJ1-4	NA	CASSPRSASGRHEKLFF	TGTGCCAGCTCACCGAGGAGCGCCTCGGGTCGGCATGAAAAACTGTTTTTT
NA	TRBV6-1	TRBJ1-2	NA	CASSEGGGSYGYTF	TGTGCCAGCAGTGAAGGAGGGGGTTCGTATGGCTACACCTTC
NA	TRBV6-5	TRBJ1-1	once	CASRRQAGTEAFF	TGTGCCAGCAGACGACAGGCGGGCACTGAAGCTTTCTTT
NA	TRBV18	TRBJ1-5	NA	CASSPSSGYQPQHF	TGTGCCAGCTCACCATCGTCAGGGTATCAGCCCCAGCATTTT
NA	TRBV5-8	TRBJ2-7	NA	CASSLERLGEPYF	TGTGCCAGCAGCTTGGAACGGCTGGGCGAACCGTACTTC
TRBD2	TRBV28	TRBJ2-7	NA	CASSLLAAGAYLESYEQYF	TGTGCCAGCAGTTTATTGGCAGCGGGAGCCTACCTTGAGTCCTACGAGCAGTACTTC
NA	TRBV6-6	TRBJ1-5	NA	CASSLWGGTGDQPQHF	TGTGCCAGCAGTCTCTGGGGAGGGACGGGAGATCAGCCCCAGCATTTT
NA	TRBV7-9	TRBJ1-3	NA	CASTGAAGNTIYF	TGTGCCAGCACAGGGGCTGCAGGAAACACCATATATTTT
TRBD2	TRBV29-1	TRBJ2-1	NA	CSVETARGRVGNEQFF	TGCAGCGTTGAAACGGCCCGCGGGAGGGTTGGCAATGAGCAGTTCTTC
NA	TRBV4-2	TRBJ2-7	NA	CASSQDQSSSYEQYF	TGTGCCAGCAGCCAAGATCAATCTAGCTCCTACGAGCAGTACTTC
TRBD1	TRBV10-3	TRBJ1-3	NA	CAISELGSRQGGTNSGNTIYF	TGTGCCATCAGTGAGTTGGGGTCTCGACAGGGGGGAACGAACTCTGGAAACACCATATATTTT
TRBD2	TRBV6-1	TRBJ2-1	NA	CASSAGLAGNEQFF	TGTGCCAGCAGTGCGGGACTAGCGGGCAATGAGCAGTTCTTC